This TCR beta chain was obtained from a study of T cell repertoires in cytomegalovirus infection. Across the study: Public TCR beta signatures provided an indication of both CMV infection and a matching HLA type. General study findings and limits: Cumulative public TCR beta family frequency identified carriers of CMV plus the relevant HLA. There were HLA-C-restricted CMV-specific TCR beta clonotypes dominating the ex vivo response.

TCRdb called the reads again in MiXCR, with one record for every CDR3 protein. The profile shows approximately 1,000,000 distinct CDR3 sequences, around a third of them singletons. Note on this clonotype: Its target is not known. A much larger clone is a single base away; this may be a read error. The conserved phenylalanine or tryptophan is not found at the CDR3 terminus, so this likely reflects a read error.

In germline, CDR1 is MNHEY, CDR2 SVGEGT. V was trimmed by 2 bases and J by 0 bases, leaving 14 bases between them. The CDR3 has 17 residues. The sequencing here drew on cultured CD8+ T cells from PBMCs, taken from culture after CMV antigen stimulation. This sequence was found in a human donor in good health (CMV status not recorded). Some clones in this sample may be carry-over from other donors' samples. The chain combines TRBV6-2 or TRBV6-3 with TRBJ1-3; no reliable D call. CDR3 loop: CASSYTPGSLSGNTIYL. The CDR3 DNA reads as TGTGCCAGCAGTTACACCCCAGGAAGCCTCTCTGGAAACACCATATATCTT.